This T cell receptor (beta chain) emerged from a study of T cells after yellow fever vaccination (dated by TCRdb to about 2019). Notes on the research overall: The SMART-Seq v4 Ultra Low Input RNA kit was used to prepare libraries from fractions with low cell numbers. Blood was drawn at multiple timepoints before and after primary and secondary immunization, with bulk PBMC replicates and cell subsets isolated. Two healthy male donors, one aged 18 to 29 and one aged 30 to 40 years, made up the cohort. To track T-cell clones before and after primary and booster YFV17D yellow fever vaccination, bulk TCR alpha and beta repertoires were sequenced longitudinally.

This sample's treatment or condition label indicates: live attenuated yellow fever vaccine strain. PBMCs were isolated from peripheral blood using a standard Ficoll-Paque protocol. Dynabeads CD4 and CD8 positive selection kits were used to isolate CD4 and CD8 T-cell fractions. RNA was extracted with TriZol from bulk PBMCs, CD4 and CD8 fractions, and dextramer-positive and dextramer-negative fractions. This clonotype was picked up many times. The antigen it recognizes is unknown. No base quality information exists; no much larger clone differs at one position. Sequencing used an Illumina NovaSeq 6000. TCR cDNA was synthesized by 5'RACE template switching, which introduced a universal primer site and unique molecular identifiers. Priming for cDNA synthesis came from both the TCR alpha and TCR beta constant segments. Two PCR steps were used to amplify libraries, with sample barcodes and sequencing adapters being added in the second step. Sequencing of libraries was done on Illumina HiSeq 2500 (2x100 bp) or NovaSeq (2x150 bp). From the authors' description of their analysis: Reads were demultiplexed and collapsed into UMI consensus sequences with MIGEC, and V(D)J alignment was performed with MiXCR. Vaccine-responding clonotypes were defined with edgeR using replicate PBMC samples, requiring FDR below 0.01 and a log2 fold change above 5 up to day 15. CD4 or CD8 identity was assigned to each bulk clonotype according to whether the clonotype was present at higher abundance in the sequenced CD4 repertoire or the sequenced CD8 repertoire. Clones were called with MiXCR by TCRdb after fastp trimmed the public reads at Q25, and only in-frame beta chains were retained. Duplicate CDR3 protein sequences are folded into a single record with the most common DNA and genes. TCRdb, not the authors, supplied the V and J calls. The sample contains about 160,000 distinct CDR3 sequences, approximately 9.7% of them found a single time. The ten largest clonotypes hold 35% to 40% of the sample.

CDR3 length: 16 amino acids, cysteine to phenylalanine. Only CDR3 DNA is held: 48 bases, read in frame from base 1. CDR1 and CDR2 are drawn from the germline V gene: MGHRA, YSYEKL. Deletion took 6 bases off V and 4 bases off J, with a span of 18 bases between the germline ends. What the work shows at the level of the full study, not this receptor alone: Only two donors were included in the study, so the extent to which the findings can be generalized is limited. A small fraction of clonotypes showed up in both the CD4 and CD8 compartments, probably as a result of convergent recombination. Most clones expanded after primary vaccination were re-detected after the booster (almost 97% of CD4 and around 88% of CD8), suggesting broad memory maintenance. The secondary T-cell response was found to be weaker but faster than the primary response, with a peak reached on day 5 rather than on day 15. Computational filtering was needed because FACS-sorted repertoires could contain abundant contaminating clonotypes from the bulk population.

The sequencing used CD8+ T cells sorted from PBMCs, collected 45 days after the yellow fever booster vaccination. Recombination linked TRBV4-1 to TRBJ2-2, with the D assignment possibly TRBD1 or TRBD2, given 6 matching bases for each. This receptor was obtained from a man between 18 and 35 years old who received the YFV17D yellow fever vaccine. The bases read TGCGCCAGCAGTCAAACCCTAGGGGGGAGCACCGGGGAGCTGTTTTTT. This sequence encodes CASSQTLGGSTGELFF.